A single sample gave rise to the 23 T cell receptor beta chains below, sequenced in a study of cytomegalovirus exposure and HLA in healthy donors. Both 60 Vbeta primers and 13 Jbeta primers went into the PCR. Sequencing used immunoSEQ multiplex PCR; TCRdb keeps in-frame clones, though not all of them. The data hold 110,000 or so clones, with 60% to 80% observed a single time. Sequenced material: PBMCs. These receptors all come from a woman aged 25 to 39 in good health and CMV-seropositive.

J is TRBJ1-4 and V is TRBV10-3, with D possibly TRBD1 on 6 matching bases. Germline V gives CDR1 ENHRY, CDR2 SYGVKD. Trimming left V 3 bases short and J 7 bases short, with 15 bases between. The CDR3 loop spans 15 amino acids. The CDR3 DNA reads TGTGCCATCAGTGAAACCGCAGGGGTGCTTGAAAAACTGTTTTTT. As protein: CAISETAGVLEKLFF.

This clone was observed a single time. V usage is TRBV21-1 and J usage is TRBJ2-7; the D call in the table, TRBD1, was not verified against the DNA. TRBV21-1 is flagged as a pseudogene. The CDR3 loop spans 12 amino acids. The CDR3 is CASSKGPREQYF. In DNA form, the CDR3 reads TGTGCCAGCAGCAAAGGGCCTCGCGAGCAGTACTTC.

CDR3 sequence reads: CASADRDPRYEQYF. CDR3 nucleotides: TGTGCCAGTGCCGACAGGGACCCTCGCTACGAGCAGTACTTC. The chain uses TRBV19 and TRBJ2-7, with 7 bases that match TRBD1. V dropped 8 bases and J dropped 3; count of bases not matched to a gene: 10. This CDR3 comprises 14 residues. Germline-derived CDR1 and CDR2 are LNHDA and SQIVND (reference sequence).

The chain links TRBV7-3 to TRBJ2-3, with D tentatively TRBD2 (6 bases). Deletions cut 2 bases from V and 5 bases from J, with 11 bases between. The V gene's germline CDR1 is SGHTA and CDR2 FQGTGA. CDR3 length: 14 residues. The CDR3 nucleotides are TGTGCCAGCAGCTTATTGGGACTCCAAGATACGCAGTATTTT. This sequence encodes CASSLLGLQDTQYF.

CDR3 in DNA: TGTGCTAGTGGCCTGACAGGGGTTGAATCACCCCTCCACTTT. The encoded protein is CASGLTGVESPLHF. This chain connects TRBV12-5 to TRBJ1-6; 8 bases are shared with TRBD1. The CDR3 is 14 residues long. Germline loops: CDR1 LGHNT, CDR2 FRNRAP. V gave up 6 bases and J gave up 10 bases; unmatched junction bases: 8. Variable domain in full (rest from reference TRBV12-5 and TRBJ1-6): DARVTQTPRHKVTEMGQEVTMRCQPILGHNTVFWYRQTMMQGLELLAYFRNRAPLDDSGMPKDRFSAEMPDATLATLKIQPSEPRDSAVYFCASGLTGVESPLHFGNGTRLTVT.

This clone was detected a few times. This sequence joins TRBV27 and TRBJ2-5; 7 nucleotides agree with TRBD2. V shed 5 bases and J 6 bases; nucleotides not matched to a gene: 12. This CDR3 is built from 15 residues. Germline CDR1 reads MNHEY; CDR2 reads SMNVEV (reference sequence). CDR3 amino acids: CASSPATSWIQTQYF. As DNA, the CDR3 is TGTGCCAGCAGTCCAGCGACTAGCTGGATACAGACCCAGTACTTC.

V is TRBV9 and J is TRBJ2-3, with D possibly matching TRBD2 (6 bases). CDR1 SGDLS and CDR2 YYNGEE come from the germline V gene. V was cut by 3 bases and J by 2 bases, with 19 bases left in between. The CDR3 extends over 17 amino acids. This CDR3 reads CASSAGVTSENTDTQYF. CDR3 bases: TGTGCCAGCAGCGCGGGGGTTACCAGCGAGAACACAGATACGCAGTATTTT.

The chain has TRBV19 and TRBJ2-2, with 11 positions matching TRBD1. V lost 3 bases and J lost 5; bases outside the gene matches: 2. The CDR3 loop spans 15 amino acids. Germline values: CDR1 LNHDA, CDR2 SQIVND (reference sequence). CDR3 protein: CASSMGQGGTGELFF. CDR3 nucleotides: TGTGCCAGTAGTATGGGACAGGGGGGTACCGGGGAGCTGTTTTTT.

This clone has more than one count but fewer than ten. The rearrangement joins TRBV20-1 to TRBJ1-1; D remains unclear. Germline lookup yields CDR1 DFQATT and CDR2 SNEGSKA (reference sequence). The CDR3 loop spans 11 amino acids. V was cut by 5 bases and J by 3 bases, with 7 bases left in between. CDR3 DNA: TGCAGTGCTGAGCGGGACACTGAAGCTTTCTTT. Amino acids: CSAERDTEAFF.

There are a few counts of this clone. V and J are TRBV4-1 and TRBJ1-6; 7 bases map to TRBD1. The J segment lost 4 bases and the V segment lost 1 base, leaving 4 bases of the junction unmatched. CDR3 length: 16 residues. Germline lookup yields CDR1 MGHRA and CDR2 YSYEKL. The CDR3 nucleotides are TGCGCCAGCAGCCAAGGGGAACAGGGGTATAATTCACCCCTCCACTTT. Residues: CASSQGEQGYNSPLHF.

This clone was recorded only once. This chain links TRBV7-8 with TRBJ2-3, with 12 bases matching TRBD2. The CDR3 consists of 18 residues. Germline V gene sequence: CDR1 SGHVS, CDR2 FQNEAQ. Trimming removed 6 bases from V and 0 bases from J; junction bases left unmatched: 10. CDR3 region: CASRQRTSGVTSTDTQYF. CDR3 coding DNA: TGTGCCAGCAGGCAAAGGACTAGCGGGGTAACTAGCACAGATACGCAGTATTTT.

The J gene is TRBJ2-7, the V gene TRBV6-1; weak D call: TRBD2 (5 bases). The CDR3 sequence is 14 residues long. Germline-derived CDR1 and CDR2 are MNHNS and SASEGT. V lost 8 bases and J 5 bases, leaving 19 bases between the germline ends. CDR3 region: CASSPLSGVHEQYF. CDR3 DNA sequence: TGTGCCAGCTCACCACTGTCCGGGGTGCACGAGCAGTACTTC.

The V call is TRBV5-1, the J call TRBJ2-5; D is unresolved. V lost 0 bases, J lost 2 bases, and 8 bases lay in between. The CDR3 spans 14 residues. The germline V gene has CDR1 SGHRS and CDR2 YFSETQ. CDR3 region: CASSLASLQETQYF. DNA of the CDR3: TGCGCCAGCAGCTTGGCCTCTTTGCAAGAGACCCAGTACTTC.

The genes are TRBV19 and TRBJ1-1, with 7 bases identical to TRBD1. Trimming at V came to 6 bases and at J to 4 bases, leaving 11 bases not matched to a gene. CDR1 is LNHDA and CDR2 is SQIVND in the germline V gene (reference sequence). The CDR3 has 15 residues. The CDR3 region has the DNA TGTGCCAGTAGCAACACAGGGGTTGGGGGCACTGAAGCTTTCTTT. It specifies CASSNTGVGGTEAFF.

As DNA, the CDR3 is TGTGCCAGCAGCTCAATTACAGGCCCAATTGAAGCTTTCTTT. Protein: CASSSITGPIEAFF. V and J are TRBV5-6 and TRBJ1-1; D might be TRBD1 (5 bases). The CDR3 loop spans 14 amino acids. Germline V lookup: CDR1 SGHDT, CDR2 YYEEEE. V was trimmed by 3 bases and J by 7 bases, leaving 16 bases between them.

The gene calls are TRBV11-3 and TRBJ1-1; a possible D gene is TRBD1 (5 bases). V was clipped by 6 bases and J by 4 bases, with 9 bases between them. The length of the CDR3 is 12 residues. The germline V gene has CDR1 SGHNT and CDR2 YENEEA. The chain's CDR3 is CASRGRGTEAFF. The CDR3 DNA follows: TGTGCCAGCAGGGGGAGGGGCACTGAAGCTTTCTTT.

This clone was seen a single time. This rearrangement joins TRBV7-3 to TRBJ1-6; D uncertain. The V end lost 0 bases, the J end lost 10 bases, and 13 bases lay between the germline ends. CDR3 length: 15 amino acids. Germline V CDR1 and CDR2: SGHTA, FQGTGA. DNA of the CDR3: TGTGCCAGCAGCTTAACGGGTTTGGAGGGATCACCCCTCCACTTT. This translates into CASSLTGLEGSPLHF.

The chain has TRBV5-1 and TRBJ1-4, with unresolved D. The CDR3 spans 14 residues. Germline-derived CDR1 and CDR2 are SGHRS and YFSETQ. With 5 bases removed from V and 6 bases from J, the gap between germline ends came to 14 bases. The CDR3 here is CASRERGLDEKLFF. The CDR3 DNA sequence: TGCGCCAGCAGGGAGAGAGGGTTAGATGAAAAACTGTTTTTT.

The rearrangement uses TRBV4-1 and TRBJ2-7, with 7 bases identical to TRBD2. The CDR3 is 16 residues long. V lost 5 bases and J lost 4; bases outside the gene matches: 14. Germline V gene sequence: CDR1 MGHRA, CDR2 YSYEKL. CDR3 in amino acids: CASSKAVSRESYEQYF. The CDR3 nucleotides read TGCGCCAGCAGCAAAGCCGTCTCGCGGGAGTCTTACGAGCAGTACTTC.

V usage is TRBV5-5 and J usage is TRBJ1-1; 9 bases match TRBD1. CDR1 is SGHKS, CDR2 YYEKEE, per germline (reference sequence). The CDR3 covers 15 residues. Trimming removed 4 bases from V and 7 bases from J; junction bases left unmatched: 11. CDR3 in DNA: TGTGCCAGCAGCCCTAGAGGGGGGGACAGGGATGAAGCTTTCTTT. Its protein is CASSPRGGDRDEAFF.

CDR3 nucleotide sequence: TGCAGCGTTGGACAGCAGTCCTCTGGAAACACCATATATTTT. Encoded protein: CSVGQQSSGNTIYF. The rearrangement links TRBV29-1 to TRBJ1-3, with a weak D call TRBD1 (5 bases). CDR3 length: 14 residues. V lost 4 bases to trimming and J lost 0 bases, with 10 bases between them. Per germline, CDR1 SQVTM and CDR2 ANQGSEA.

There are a few counts of this clone. The chain uses TRBV9 and TRBJ2-3; 13 bases fit TRBD2. Germline trimming cut 2 bases from V and 3 bases from J; bases unmatched to any gene: 6. CDR1 is SGDLS, CDR2 YYNGEE, per germline. The CDR3 loop spans 17 amino acids. CDR3 bases: TGTGCCAGCAGCGTGGGACTAGCGGGGCTGAAGACAGATACGCAGTATTTT. This codes for CASSVGLAGLKTDTQYF. The whole variable domain, filled in from reference TRBV9 and TRBJ2-3, reads DSGVTQTPKHLITATGQRVTLRCSPRSGDLSVYWYQQSLDQGLQFLIQYYNGEERAKGNILERFSAQQFPDLHSELNLSSLELGDSALYFCASSVGLAGLKTDTQYFGPGTRLTVL.

This clone has a handful of counts. The chain recombines TRBV12-5 with TRBJ2-5; 14 bases fit TRBD2. The CDR3 is 16 residues long. The germline V gene encodes CDR1 LGHNT and CDR2 FRNRAP. Trimming at V came to 7 bases and at J to 5 bases, leaving 9 bases not matched to a gene. For the CDR3, the DNA is TGTGCTAGTGCCGGACTAGCGGGGGGATGGGGGGAGACCCAGTACTTC. It specifies CASAGLAGGWGETQYF.